This entry features one T cell receptor (beta chain) sequence. Its cognate antigen is unknown. PCR was performed using 60 Vbeta and 13 Jbeta primers. Sequencing was performed with immunoSEQ multiplex PCR; in TCRdb, only in-frame clones are kept and a portion is missing. The table lists under 200,000 clones, 75% to 85% of them singletons. This record comes from a study of cytomegalovirus exposure and HLA in healthy donors. Regarding the study as a whole: Rare TCR sequences predominated, though certain public TCRs were found in many donors. When a later analysis compared HLA-associated TCR beta chains with equally common others, the HLA-associated chains turned out to be more clonally expanded and to have lower generation probabilities. Prior analysis indicated that the majority of TCR beta V segments exhibited productivity approximately 87% or approximately 30% of the time.

V was cut by 6 bases and J by 4 bases, with 9 bases left in between. The germline CDR1 and CDR2 sequences are MNHNS and SASEGT. This CDR3 comprises 12 residues. The sequenced sample was PBMCs. The receptor comes from a male donor in good health and CMV-seropositive. The rearrangement uses TRBV6-1 and TRBJ1-2; a weak D match, TRBD1 (6 bases). The CDR3 region is CASRQGGYGYTF. CDR3 coding DNA: TGTGCCAGCAGACAGGGCGGCTATGGCTACACCTTC.